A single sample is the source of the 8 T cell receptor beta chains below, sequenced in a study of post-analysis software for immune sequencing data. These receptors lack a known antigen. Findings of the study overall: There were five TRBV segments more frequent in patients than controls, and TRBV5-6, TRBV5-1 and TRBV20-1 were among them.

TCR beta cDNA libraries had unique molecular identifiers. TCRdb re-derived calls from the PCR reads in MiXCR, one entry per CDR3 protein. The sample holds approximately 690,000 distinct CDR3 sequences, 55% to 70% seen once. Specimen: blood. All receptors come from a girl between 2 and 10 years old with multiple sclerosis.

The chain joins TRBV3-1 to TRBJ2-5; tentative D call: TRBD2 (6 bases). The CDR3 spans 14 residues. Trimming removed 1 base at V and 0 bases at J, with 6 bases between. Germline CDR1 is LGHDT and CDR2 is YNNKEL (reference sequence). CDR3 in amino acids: CASSQGDYQETQYF. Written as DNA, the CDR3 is TGTGCCAGCAGCCAAGGGGACTACCAAGAGACCCAGTACTTC.

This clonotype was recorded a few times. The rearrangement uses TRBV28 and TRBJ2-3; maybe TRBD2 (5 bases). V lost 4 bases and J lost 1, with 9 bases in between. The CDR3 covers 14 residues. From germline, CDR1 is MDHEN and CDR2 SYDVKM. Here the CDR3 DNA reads TGTGCCAGCAGTTCTCAGAGGGGCACAGATACGCAGTATTTT. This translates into CASSSQRGTDTQYF.

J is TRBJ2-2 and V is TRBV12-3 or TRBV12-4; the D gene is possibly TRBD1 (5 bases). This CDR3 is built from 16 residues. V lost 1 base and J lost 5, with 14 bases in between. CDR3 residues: CASSLGLPGNTGELFF. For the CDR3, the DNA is TGTGCCAGCAGTTTAGGGTTACCAGGGAATACCGGGGAGCTGTTTTTT.

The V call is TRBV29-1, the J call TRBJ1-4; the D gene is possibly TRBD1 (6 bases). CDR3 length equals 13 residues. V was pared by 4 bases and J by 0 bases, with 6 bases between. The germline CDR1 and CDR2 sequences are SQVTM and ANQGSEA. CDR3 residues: CSVGQATNEKLFF. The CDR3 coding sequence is TGCAGCGTTGGACAGGCAACTAATGAAAAACTGTTTTTT.

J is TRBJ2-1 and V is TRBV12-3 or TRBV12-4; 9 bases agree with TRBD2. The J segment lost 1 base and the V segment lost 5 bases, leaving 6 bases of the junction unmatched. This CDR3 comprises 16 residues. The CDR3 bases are TGTGCCAGCAGTACTCTAGCGGGACCTTCCTACAATGAGCAGTTCTTC. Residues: CASSTLAGPSYNEQFF.

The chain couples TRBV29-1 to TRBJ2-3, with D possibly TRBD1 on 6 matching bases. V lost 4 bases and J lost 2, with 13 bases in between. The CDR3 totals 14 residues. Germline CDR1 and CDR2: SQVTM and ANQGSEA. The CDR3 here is CSVGGQRLTDTQYF. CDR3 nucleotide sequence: TGCAGCGTTGGTGGACAGAGACTCACAGATACGCAGTATTTT.

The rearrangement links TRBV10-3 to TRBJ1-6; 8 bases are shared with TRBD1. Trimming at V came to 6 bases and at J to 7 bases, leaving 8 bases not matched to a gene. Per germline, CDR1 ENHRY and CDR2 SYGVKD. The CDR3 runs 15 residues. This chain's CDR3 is CAIRRTTGENSPLHF. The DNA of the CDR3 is TGTGCCATCAGGAGAACGACAGGGGAAAATTCACCCCTCCACTTT.

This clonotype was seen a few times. The CDR3 region has the DNA TGTGCCAGCAGCCAAGTTCCCGGGGGTGAGCAGTTCTTC. It codes for CASSQVPGGEQFF. J is TRBJ2-1 and V is TRBV3-1, with D tentatively TRBD2 (6 bases). Trimming shortened V by 1 base and J by 9 bases, and 10 bases separated the two germline ends. The CDR3 is 13 amino acids. Germline V gene lookup returns CDR1 LGHDT and CDR2 YNNKEL (reference sequence).